Detailed here is one T cell receptor beta chain. This sample is drawn from a study of preoperative IRX-2 immunotherapy in early breast cancer. Germline CDR1 SGDLS, CDR2 YYNGEE. This CDR3 has 15 residues. Germline trimming cut 4 bases from V and 8 bases from J; bases unmatched to any gene: 14. The protocol was immunoSEQ multiplex PCR, while the TCRdb copy is restricted to in-frame clones and leaves out a portion. The sample records 30,000 to 35,000 clones, about 95% being singletons. Treatment: preoperative locoregional IRX-2 cytokine immunotherapy. Patients received preoperative, locoregional IRX-2 cytokine immunotherapy in a phase Ib study.

This clonotype originated in a human donor with breast cancer. Sampling took place from a patient treated with IRX-2 immunotherapy. The V gene is TRBV9, the J gene TRBJ1-2, with TRBD1 identical over 7 bases. The CDR3 protein is CASSSSPGQVEGYTF. The CDR3 DNA follows: TGTGCCAGCAGCTCTTCCCCTGGACAGGTTGAAGGCTACACCTTC.